A single sample is the source of the 14 T cell receptor beta chains below, sequenced in a study of cytomegalovirus exposure and HLA in healthy donors. The table came from immunoSEQ multiplex PCR; TCRdb's copy has only in-frame clones and leaves some out. The table lists approximately 120,000 clones, roughly 86% of them singletons. The specimen sequenced was PBMCs. These receptors all stem from a woman younger than 30 in good health and CMV-seronegative.

V is TRBV27 and J is TRBJ2-7, with 8 bases matching TRBD2. V shed 6 bases and J 3 bases; nucleotides not matched to a gene: 7. Germline V gene lookup returns CDR1 MNHEY and CDR2 SMNVEV (reference sequence). The CDR3 spans 14 residues. The CDR3 sequence is CASRHSGTLYEQYF. The CDR3 nucleotides are TGTGCCAGCAGGCATAGCGGGACCCTCTACGAGCAGTACTTC.

A single count supports this clone. The J gene is TRBJ2-7, the V gene TRBV30, with D perhaps matching TRBD1 (6 bases). This CDR3 spans 14 amino acids. Germline CDR1 and CDR2: GTSNPN and SVGIG (reference sequence). The V gene lost 1 base and the J gene lost 0 bases, with 10 bases spanning the gap. The CDR3 sequence is CAWSGWDTSYEQYF. The CDR3 nucleotides are TGTGCCTGGAGTGGGTGGGACACCTCCTACGAGCAGTACTTC.

This clone appeared a single time. The CDR3 loop is CATSRAQNRVYNYGYTF. Here the CDR3 DNA reads TGTGCCACCAGCAGAGCGCAGAACAGGGTTTACAACTATGGCTACACCTTC. The chain couples TRBV15 to TRBJ1-2, with D perhaps matching TRBD1 (6 bases). Germline assignment: CDR1 LNHNV and CDR2 YYDKDF (reference sequence). CDR3 size: 17 residues. Trimming pared 1 base from V and 2 bases from J, leaving 17 bases between.

V usage is TRBV4-2 and J usage is TRBJ1-1; weak D call: TRBD1 (5 bases). This CDR3 has 16 amino acids. V was clipped by 4 bases and J by 1 base, with 16 bases between them. CDR1 is LGHNA, CDR2 YNFKEQ, per germline. CDR3: CASSPLFGGENTEAFF. DNA of the CDR3: TGTGCCAGCAGCCCCCTATTCGGGGGGGAGAACACTGAAGCTTTCTTT.

This rearrangement joins TRBV7-2 to TRBJ2-5; D remains unclear. V shed 4 bases and J shed 5 bases, with 8 bases lying between them. The CDR3 runs 12 residues. The germline CDR1 and CDR2 sequences are SGHTA and FQGNSA. This CDR3 reads CASSYLRETQYF. The CDR3 region has the DNA TGTGCCAGCAGCTACCTCCGGGAGACCCAGTACTTC.

CDR3 sequence reads: CATRTSGDNQPQHF. CDR3 nucleotide sequence: TGTGCCACACGGACATCGGGAGACAATCAGCCCCAGCATTTT. V usage is TRBV15 and J usage is TRBJ1-5, with a tentative D call TRBD1 (5 bases). CDR1 is LNHNV and CDR2 is YYDKDF in the germline V gene (reference sequence). V lost 9 bases to trimming and J lost 3 bases, with 15 bases between them. The CDR3 is made up of 14 amino acids.

This clone has just a few counts. The chain links TRBV15 to TRBJ2-2, with D maybe TRBD1 (5 bases). This CDR3 contains 16 residues. V lost 8 bases to trimming and J lost 4 bases, with 20 bases between them. Germline CDR1 LNHNV, CDR2 YYDKDF (reference sequence). The CDR3: CATARARGARTGELFF. CDR3 bases: TGTGCCACCGCCAGGGCCCGTGGGGCTCGCACCGGGGAGCTGTTTTTT.

This clone was seen once. DNA for the CDR3: TGTGCCAGCAGCCAACCCCGGGACTGGAAAGAGACCCAGTACTTC. Encoded protein: CASSQPRDWKETQYF. The genes are TRBV7-2 and TRBJ2-5; a possible D gene is TRBD2 (6 bases). The CDR3 runs to 15 residues. Per the germline V gene, CDR1 is SGHTA and CDR2 is FQGNSA. V shed 5 bases and J shed 3 bases, with 16 bases lying between them.

V is TRBV27 and J is TRBJ2-1; D not certain. Trimming took 2 bases from V and 6 from J, leaving 5 bases between them. Germline-derived CDR1 and CDR2 are MNHEY and SMNVEV (reference sequence). There are 12 residues in the CDR3. The DNA for the CDR3 is TGTGCCAGCAGTTTAGTCGGCAATGAGCAGTTCTTC. This translates into CASSLVGNEQFF.

Details on this clone: The same CDR3 can be traced to other DNA sequences in this sample. The gene calls are TRBV5-1 and TRBJ2-1; D might be TRBD1 (5 bases). Trimming took off 1 base at V and 4 bases at J, with 6 bases between the two ends. Germline CDR1 reads SGHRS; CDR2 reads YFSETQ. This CDR3 spans 13 amino acids. The CDR3 region has the DNA TGCGCCAGCAGCTTGACAGGTTACAATGAGCAGTTCTTC. It translates to CASSLTGYNEQFF.

The rearrangement uses TRBV7-9 and TRBJ1-6; TRBD1 matches at 10 bases. The CDR3 totals 15 residues. V shed 8 bases, J shed 10 bases, and the junction held 11 bases outside the gene matches. Germline V lookup: CDR1 SEHNR, CDR2 FQNEAQ (reference sequence). The CDR3, as DNA: TGTGCCAGCTTAGCCGCCGGGACAGGGGTATCACCCCTCCACTTT. It specifies CASLAAGTGVSPLHF.

CDR3 in DNA: TGTGCCAGCTCAGGACTAGACAGAGTCACAGATACGCAGTATTTT. This sequence encodes CASSGLDRVTDTQYF. The J gene is TRBJ2-3, the V gene TRBV18; 7 bases line up with TRBD2. From germline, CDR1 is KGHSH and CDR2 LQKENI. The V gene end was trimmed by 5 bases and the J gene end by 2 bases; junction bases not matched to a gene: 7. CDR3 length: 15 amino acids.

The sample holds one count of this clone. The V and J genes are TRBV10-3 and TRBJ1-6, with unresolved D. The CDR3 runs to 15 residues. The V and J ends lost 0 bases and 0 bases respectively, with 3 bases between them. CDR1 and CDR2 from the germline V gene are ENHRY and SYGVKD. CDR3 sequence: CAISESGSYNSPLHF. Here the CDR3 DNA reads TGTGCCATCAGTGAGTCCGGCTCCTATAATTCACCCCTCCACTTT.

The sample holds one count of this clone. The chain combines TRBV7-8 with TRBJ2-2; 9 bases are a match to TRBD1. V lost 7 bases and J lost 5; bases outside the gene matches: 11. Per the germline V gene, CDR1 is SGHVS and CDR2 is FQNEAQ. The CDR3 is made up of 16 amino acids. Here the CDR3 reads CASTVHRGLGTGELFF. CDR3 DNA sequence: TGTGCCAGCACCGTTCACAGGGGGCTCGGTACCGGGGAGCTGTTTTTT.